The entry that follows covers one T cell receptor beta chain sequence. What it recognizes is unknown. One junction end disagrees with the germline gene, perhaps due to a read error. TCR beta cDNA was made from 400 to 500 ng total RNA with a constant-region primer. Libraries covering TCR beta were generated through three nested multiplex PCR rounds (using a slightly modified ARM-PCR). Use of TRBV1-TRBV30 forward primers with a C-beta reverse primer characterized the first two PCR rounds, which lasted nine to eleven cycles each. A single record per CDR3 protein comes from TCRdb applying MiXCR to the multiplex PCR reads. Of about 320,000 distinct CDR3 sequences in the sample, about 62% were seen once. The data belong to a study of tumor-infiltrating lymphocytes in primary liver carcinoma. For the study at large: Patients had primary liver carcinoma treated by surgical resection.

Germline DNA was also extracted, and blood RNA was taken from unsorted whole blood. What was collected before surgery was approximately 3.8 milliliters of peripheral blood. Study-wide results and caveats: The study found a significantly higher top-250-clone fraction in tumors than in blood (p = 0.039).

This CDR3 comprises 10 residues. The germline gives CDR1 SQVTM, CDR2 ANQGSEA. This chain joins TRBV29-1 and TRBJ2-5; no reliable D call. The origin of this receptor is a man aged 40-55 years with primary liver carcinoma and hepatitis B virus infection. Sequencing was carried out using peripheral blood. In DNA form, the CDR3 reads TGCAGCGTTGCAGAAGAGACCAAGTACTTC. Translation gives CSVAEETKYF.